This T cell receptor (beta chain) was sequenced in a study of shared clonotypes between healthy human individuals (dated by TCRdb to between 2020 and 2021). Turning to the overall study: The cohort comprised a couple of women and three men aged 18 to 49 years. For each donor, CD4 naive and CD4 memory were each run on three plates, CD8 naive on two plates, and CD8 memory on one plate. To estimate repertoire size and how much clonotypes are shared between individuals, the study performed deep sequencing of blood TCR repertoires from five healthy adults. To increase sequencing depth and limit assay-specific biases, different laboratories used diverse techniques to prepare libraries and sequence TCR repertoires. Leukapheresis yielded between about 0.9 and 9 billion PBMCs per donor.

For the CD8 naive samples, CD45RO-negative cells were positively selected for CCR7, yielding a CD45RA+CCR7+ population from which TemRA cells were excluded. Donors were healthy HIV-negative adults with no recently reported acute infections or vaccinations. Every donor was a Caucasian adult residing in Nashville, Tennessee, USA. Blood was collected by leukapheresis, and PBMCs were isolated by Ficoll-Histopaque density gradient centrifugation and then cryopreserved in liquid nitrogen vapor phase. Analytical flow cytometry was used to check the purity and quantity of each magnetically sorted T cell population. From each sorted fraction, genomic DNA was isolated and quantified by UV absorbance on a Nanodrop 2000c. Overall study results and their limits: Compared with non-shared clonotypes, the clonotypes found in all four sorted-subset donors had higher generation probabilities. Larger estimated clonotype richness was generally found for naive subsets than for memory subsets. Pairwise subsampling led to the expectation that sequencing depth would affect the degree of clonotype sharing among donors. Sampling was restricted to blood, and TCR repertoires in tissues likely differ from the TCR repertoires found in blood. The genetic and exposure-history diversity represented was limited by the small number of donors. About 5% of naive CD4, more than 3% of naive CD8, roughly 2.4% of memory CD4, and approximately 0.39% of memory CD8 clonotypes were shared across several donors. Incomplete sequencing was indicated by rarefaction of sorted-subset datasets, despite the large sequencing depth.

Remarks on this clone: The target of this receptor is not known. The record has no base qualities; no much larger clone is one base away.

Using the deep immunoSEQ assay, multiplex PCR amplified TCR CDR3 regions from genomic DNA. For each cell subset, the extracted genomic DNA was distributed evenly across all wells of several immunoSEQ 96-well plates, and each plate served as one replicate. Each replicate PCR for sorted subsets received around 200 ng genomic DNA, equal to 30,000 or so T cell genomes. The purified libraries were quantified using a Qubit 3.0 fluorometer, sized with a Bioanalyzer 2100, and then quantified again using the KAPA Library Quantification kit. A separate single-read 150-cycle Illumina NextSeq 550 flow cell was used to sequence each immunoSEQ 96-well plate. Per the authors' processing: Because the immunoSEQ output held only junctional sequences and lacked quality scores, the filtering could not match the filtering applied to full-length reads. To assign V/J genes and CDR3, sequences were annotated against IMGT germline references using PyIR, a Python wrapper for IgBLAST v1.9. Reads were removed for weak V/J assignments (E-value above 1e-6), missing CDR3, stop codons, out-of-frame junctions, or ambiguous translated residues. V3J clonotypes were defined as sequences sharing an identical inferred V gene, J gene, and CDR3 amino acid sequence. Percentage overlap between repertoires was computed as shared unique clonotypes divided by the size of the smaller repertoire. Three approaches were used to assess repertoire richness: RTK rarefaction, the Chao1 estimator, and Recon v2.1 estimates of unobserved clonotypes. For all TCRbeta clonotypes obtained by the gDNA method from a handful of donors, generation probabilities were computed with OLGA. The source is immuneACCESS, and TCRdb retained only in-frame sequences with V and J called. Part of the clones is not carried over; for the studies checked, unresolved V genes explain less than half of this, and the remainder is unexplained. V and J calls and clone size are given by that table; D and trimming were obtained from the DNA. The sample table contains about 820,000 clones; only one count was recorded for 85% to 95% of them. The ten largest clonotypes hold 24% of the sample.

Looking up the germline V gene yields CDR1 SGDLS and CDR2 YYNGEE. The CDR3 holds 14 amino acids from the cysteine to the phenylalanine. Only the CDR3 part of the read is kept: 42 bases, read in frame from the first base. Trimming at the junction amounts to 3 bases on V and 2 bases on J, and the germline ends lie 12 bases apart. Sequenced material: naive CD8+ T cells sorted from blood. The cell subset or site label, read with the paper, signifies: CD45RA+CCR7+. The sequence links TRBV9 to TRBJ2-7; tentative D gene TRBD2, with 6 bases matching. The source is a man younger than 40 in good health. The CDR3 amino acid sequence is: CASSGGTHPYEQYF. The DNA sequence follows: TGTGCCAGCAGCGGCGGGACTCACCCCTACGAGCAGTACTTC.